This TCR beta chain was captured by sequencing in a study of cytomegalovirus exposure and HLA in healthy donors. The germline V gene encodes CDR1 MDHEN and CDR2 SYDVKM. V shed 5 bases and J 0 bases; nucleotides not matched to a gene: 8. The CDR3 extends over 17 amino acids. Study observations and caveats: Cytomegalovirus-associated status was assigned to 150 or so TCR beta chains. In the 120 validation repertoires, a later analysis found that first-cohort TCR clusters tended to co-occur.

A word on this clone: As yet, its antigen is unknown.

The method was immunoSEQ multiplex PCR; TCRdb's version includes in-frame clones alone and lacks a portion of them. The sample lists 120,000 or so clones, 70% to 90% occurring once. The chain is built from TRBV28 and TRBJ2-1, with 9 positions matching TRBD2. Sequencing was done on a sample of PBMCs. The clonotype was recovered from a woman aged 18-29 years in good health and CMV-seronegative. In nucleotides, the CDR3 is TGTGCCAGCAGTCCTTCCTCTAGCGGGATCTCCTACAATGAGCAGTTCTTC. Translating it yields CASSPSSSGISYNEQFF.